This is a list of T cell receptor beta chains from one sample in a study of cytomegalovirus exposure and HLA in healthy donors. Using immunoSEQ multiplex PCR, the repertoire was profiled, and TCRdb retains in-frame clones only, with some absent. The data hold around 160,000 clones, with about three quarters observed a single time. What was sequenced was PBMCs. These receptors were taken from a man aged 35 to 55 in good health and CMV-seropositive. Each CDR3 is given without its conserved first and last residue. Expanded clones get a size class; other rows say once, few or many, or leave the size out.

V gene,J gene,CDR3 length,clone size,CDR3 protein
TRBV13,TRBJ2-3,12,.,ASSLKTSTDTQY
TRBV5-1,TRBJ2-1,11,.,ASSSLAGNEQF
TRBV5-4,TRBJ2-1,14,few,ASSPSWGGAYNEQF
TRBV4-1,TRBJ1-2,12,.,ASSQDGGYYGYT
TRBV11-3,TRBJ2-2,13,few,ASSLTSGYTGELF
TRBV27,TRBJ2-7,13,.,ASSSGTSGNYEQY
TRBV25-1,TRBJ2-5,13,medium-sized,ASSQPGLAEETQY
TRBV5-6,TRBJ2-4,12,few,ASMAAGGGNSQY
TRBV21-1,TRBJ2-7,15,.,ASNLACSGTGPYEQY
TRBV5-1,TRBJ2-3,14,.,ASSLFLAGAGDTQY
TRBV30,TRBJ2-5,14,.,AWSTGLAGGGETQY
TRBV9,TRBJ1-3,10,.,ATGQGAGTIY
TRBV7-9,TRBJ2-1,12,.,ASSLRGSGNEQF
TRBV15,TRBJ2-7,14,few,ATSTRDRAWRNEQY
TRBV30,TRBJ1-6,11,.,AWSVNQGSPLH
TRBV6-5,TRBJ1-2,11,.,ASSYEGKGGYT
TRBV5-5,TRBJ2-7,14,.,ASSLSTSFDSYEQY
TRBV9,TRBJ2-5,13,.,ASSLAPQRGETQY
TRBV30,TRBJ2-3,13,.,AWRGLAGATDTQY
TRBV29-1,TRBJ2-1,13,.,SVGGLAGISYEQF
TRBV5-1,TRBJ1-1,12,few,ASSGQVENTEAF
TRBV11-2,TRBJ2-1,10,once,ASTLRGNEQF
TRBV5-4,TRBJ2-6,13,.,ASRAGGSGANVLT
TRBV18,TRBJ2-6,15,.,ASSPATLGSGANGLT
TRBV6-5,TRBJ1-2,12,.,ASSWDRGLSGYT
TRBV30,TRBJ1-2,13,.,AWKGNPGGGNGYT
TRBV11-1,TRBJ1-1,12,.,ASSLEFMNTEAF
TRBV5-1,TRBJ1-1,12,.,ASSANRVDTEAF
TRBV4-3,TRBJ2-7,13,.,ASSHITDSPYEQY
TRBV18,TRBJ1-2,11,.,ASSPGQFYGYT
TRBV6-1,TRBJ2-2,11,.,ASRTPPGGELF
TRBV27,TRBJ2-1,10,.,ASSPAPGKQF
TRBV6-1,.,12,.,ASTTSGSSYEQY
TRBV28,TRBJ2-5,16,.,ASSLVVLMWDYQETQY
TRBV6-6,TRBJ1-2,12,.,ASSGQGVSYGYT
TRBV2,TRBJ1-5,11,few,ASSEGPYQPQH
TRBV5-4,TRBJ2-5,14,.,ASSLGSSGAQETQY
TRBV7-3,TRBJ2-5,11,.,ASSFVRGETQY
TRBV18,TRBJ2-7,11,once,ASSPNRAYEQY